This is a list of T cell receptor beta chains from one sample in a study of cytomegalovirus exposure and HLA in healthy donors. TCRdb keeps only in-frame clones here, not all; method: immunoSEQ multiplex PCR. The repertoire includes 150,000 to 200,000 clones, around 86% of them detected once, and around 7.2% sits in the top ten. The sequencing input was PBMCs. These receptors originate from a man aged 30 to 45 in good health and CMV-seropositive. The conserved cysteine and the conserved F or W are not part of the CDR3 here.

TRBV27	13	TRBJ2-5	ASAEAGRGQETQY
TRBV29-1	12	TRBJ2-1	SVVSGDFNDEQF
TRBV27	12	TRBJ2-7	ASSSPPTLHEQY
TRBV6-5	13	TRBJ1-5	ASSYSRGLNQPQH
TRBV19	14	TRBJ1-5	ASSMGTGTGGQPQH
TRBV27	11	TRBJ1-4	ASSFNRGEKLF
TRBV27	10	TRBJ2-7	ATGTGAREQY
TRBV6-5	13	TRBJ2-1	ASSPRSGRNNEQF
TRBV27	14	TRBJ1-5	ASSLNSGTANQPQH
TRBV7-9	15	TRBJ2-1	ASSSPLAGREYNEQF
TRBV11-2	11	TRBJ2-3	ASSLGTADTQY
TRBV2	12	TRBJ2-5	ASSEGALSMTQY
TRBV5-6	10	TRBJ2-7	ASSPVRGEQY
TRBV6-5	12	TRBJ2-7	ASSYNFQAYEQY
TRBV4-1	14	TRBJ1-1	ASSPTDRGRSTEAF
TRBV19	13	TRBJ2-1	ASRSTGQGHNEQF
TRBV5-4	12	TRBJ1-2	ASSYGQNIYGYT
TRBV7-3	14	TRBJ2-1	ASSLMRTGGGNEQF
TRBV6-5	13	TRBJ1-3	ASSYFGGLGNTIY
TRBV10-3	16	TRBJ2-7	AISELSHRDRGTYEQY
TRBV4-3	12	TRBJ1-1	ASSLQPRNTEAF
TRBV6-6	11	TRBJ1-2	ASSYFYRVGYT
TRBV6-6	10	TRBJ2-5	ASSYAQETQY
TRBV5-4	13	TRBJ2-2	ASSPGLAGVGELF
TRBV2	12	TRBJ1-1	ARREYQENTEAF
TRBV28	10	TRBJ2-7	ASRVDTYEQY
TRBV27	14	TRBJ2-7	ASSSFTGHSPYEQY
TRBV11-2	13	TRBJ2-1	ASSPGQGEYNEQF
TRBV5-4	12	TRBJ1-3	ASSLDSSGNTIY
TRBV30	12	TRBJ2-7	AWRPASDPYEQY
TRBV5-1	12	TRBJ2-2	ASSLLQGSGELF
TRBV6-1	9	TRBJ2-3	ASKGQDTQY
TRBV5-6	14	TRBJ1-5	ASSLLVSGDRQPQH
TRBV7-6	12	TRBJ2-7	ASTLLTGDNEQY
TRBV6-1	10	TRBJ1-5	ASSEAGQPQH
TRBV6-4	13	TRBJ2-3	ASSEVGGSTDTQY
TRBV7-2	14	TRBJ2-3	ASSLVGGTSPDTQY
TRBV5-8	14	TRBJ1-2	ASSFTGLRRSLGYT
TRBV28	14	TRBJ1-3	ASSRRVDSSGNTIY
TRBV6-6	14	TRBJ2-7	ASRPRGRTSSYEQY
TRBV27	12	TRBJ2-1	ASSFPGGGNEQF
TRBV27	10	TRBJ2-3	ASSPWGDTQY
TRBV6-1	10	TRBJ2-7	ASWTTYYEQY
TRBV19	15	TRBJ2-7	ASSIGASGSRSYEQY
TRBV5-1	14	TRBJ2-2	ASSSLAGVNTGELF
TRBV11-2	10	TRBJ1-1	ASSLGTAEAF
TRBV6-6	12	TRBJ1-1	ASSPGQRGTEAF
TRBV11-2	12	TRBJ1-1	ASSLTGGMIEAF
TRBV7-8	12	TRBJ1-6	ASSNDRGNSPLH
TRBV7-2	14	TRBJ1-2	ASSPPGLKANYGYT
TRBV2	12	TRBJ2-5	ASGLQGGQETQY
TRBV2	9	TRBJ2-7	ASRGSYEQY
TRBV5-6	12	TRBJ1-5	ASSLGLHNQPQH
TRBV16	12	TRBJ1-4	ASSLGQVGEKLF